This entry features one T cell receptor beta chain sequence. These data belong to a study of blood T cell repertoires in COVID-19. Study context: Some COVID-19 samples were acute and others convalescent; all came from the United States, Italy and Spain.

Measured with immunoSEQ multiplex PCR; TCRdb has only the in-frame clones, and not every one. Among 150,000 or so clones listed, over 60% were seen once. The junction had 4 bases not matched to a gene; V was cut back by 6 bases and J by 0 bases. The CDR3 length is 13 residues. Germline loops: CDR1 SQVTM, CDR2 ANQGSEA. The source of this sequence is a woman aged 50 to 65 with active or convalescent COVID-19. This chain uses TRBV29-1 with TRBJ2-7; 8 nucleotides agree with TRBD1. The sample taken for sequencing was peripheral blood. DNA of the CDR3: TGCAGCGTACAGGACAGGGCCTCCTACGAGCAGTACTTC. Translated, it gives CSVQDRASYEQYF.